Each of the 8 T cell receptor beta chains below was sequenced from the same sample in a study of tumor-infiltrating lymphocytes in primary liver carcinoma. A primer matching the constant region was used to make TCR beta cDNA from approximately 500 ng of total RNA. Libraries of TCR beta came from three nested multiplex PCR rounds with slightly modified ARM-PCR. Researchers ran the first two PCR rounds for roughly 11 cycles each with TRBV1-TRBV30 forward primers and a C-beta reverse primer. Each CDR3 protein gets one entry after TCRdb re-called the multiplex PCR reads with MiXCR. Of under 45,000 distinct CDR3 sequences in the sample, roughly four fifths are singletons; the top ten hold roughly 15%. Extraction of RNA together with DNA used roughly 18-32 mg of unsorted bulk tissue. Sequencing was carried out using liver tumor tissue from sampling region 4. The subset was: tumor region T4, right-lateral pole. Receptors originate from a man between 40 and 49 years old with primary liver carcinoma and hepatitis B virus infection.

Concerning this clonotype itself: Since a much larger clone is just one base distant, this may be a read error. In DNA form, the CDR3 reads TGTGCCAGCAGCTTAAGAGCGGGAATGGGCTGCACCTTC. Amino acid sequence: CASSLRAGMGCTF. The gene calls are TRBV7-3 and TRBJ1-2; D ambiguous. The CDR3 runs 13 residues. Germline V gene sequence: CDR1 SGHTA, CDR2 FQGTGA.

The chain uses TRBV30 and TRBJ2-7, with TRBD2 matching over 7 bases. Trimming removed 7 bases from V and 6 bases from J; junction bases left unmatched: 12. Germline CDR1 is GTSNPN and CDR2 is SVGIG (reference sequence). The CDR3 covers 13 residues. The CDR3 DNA reads TGTGCCTCCAACGGGAGGCGCCTCTCCGAGCAGTACTTC. This encodes CASNGRRLSEQYF.

Concerning this clonotype: This is likely a read error, given that the CDR3 carries no conserved phenylalanine or tryptophan at its end. J is TRBJ2-2 and V is TRBV2; D might be TRBD1 (5 bases). This CDR3 spans 15 amino acids. The germline V gene has CDR1 SNHLY and CDR2 FYNNEI. Here the CDR3 reads CASSRTRPNAGELFY. The CDR3 coding sequence is TGTGCCAGTAGTCGGACACGCCCGAACGCCGGGGAGCTGTTTTAT.

Comments on this clonotype: The junction departs from germline at one end; a sequencing error may be responsible. The gene calls are TRBV28 and TRBJ2-7; tentative D call: TRBD2 (5 bases). The germline gives CDR1 MDHEN, CDR2 SYDVKM. The CDR3 runs 14 residues. The CDR3 DNA is TGTGCCAGCAGTGAGGGCCTTGTCTCCTACGAGCAGTGCTTT. Its translation: CASSEGLVSYEQCF.

CDR3 loop: CASSLGGGTGELFF. The CDR3 nucleotides are TGTGCCAGCAGTCTAGGAGGCGGGACCGGGGAGCTGTTTTTT. The genes are TRBV9 and TRBJ2-2; weak D call: TRBD2 (5 bases). The CDR3 covers 14 residues. From germline, CDR1 is SGDLS and CDR2 YYNGEE. Trimming pared 5 bases from V and 5 bases from J, leaving 13 bases between.

On this clonotype itself: The conserved phenylalanine or tryptophan is not found at the CDR3 terminus, so this likely reflects a read error. No DNA is shown, since the ends of the CDR3 on it are uncertain; the CDR3 is the one TCRdb lists. This chain links TRBV29-1 with TRBJ2-1; the D call TRBD2 from the table was never checked on the DNA. The CDR3 sequence runs 15 residues, both termini included. The germline gives CDR1 SQVTM, CDR2 ANQGSEA. The chain's CDR3 is CSAVITSWRGNELFS.

This clonotype was seen only a few times. The chain is built from TRBV5-1 and TRBJ2-5; D is unclear. Trimming left V 0 bases short and J 5 bases short, with 8 bases between. This CDR3 region has 13 residues. Germline CDR1 SGHRS, CDR2 YFSETQ. The CDR3 spells CASSLDSRETQYF. The CDR3 region has the DNA TGCGCCAGCAGCTTGGACTCCAGGGAGACCCAGTACTTC.

As to this clonotype: It is likely a read error, because the conserved phenylalanine at the end of the CDR3 is missing. The chain links TRBV2 to TRBJ1-4; D unclear. Per germline, CDR1 SNHLY and CDR2 FYNNEI. The V end was cut by 6 bases, the J end by 8 bases, with 10 bases between. CDR3 length equals 12 residues. CDR3 sequence reads: CASRRNREKLFL. CDR3 in DNA: TGTGCCAGCAGACGAAATCGGGAAAAACTGTTTCTT.